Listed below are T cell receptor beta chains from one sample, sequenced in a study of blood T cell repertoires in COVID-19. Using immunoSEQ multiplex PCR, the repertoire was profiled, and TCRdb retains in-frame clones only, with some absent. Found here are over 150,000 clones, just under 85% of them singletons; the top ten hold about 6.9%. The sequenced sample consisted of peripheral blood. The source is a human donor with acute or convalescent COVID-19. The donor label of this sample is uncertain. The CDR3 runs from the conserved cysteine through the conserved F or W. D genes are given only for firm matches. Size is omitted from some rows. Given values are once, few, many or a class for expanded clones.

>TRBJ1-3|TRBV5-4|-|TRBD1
TGTGCCAGCAGCCGACAGGGGGCGGGTGGAAACACCATATATTTT
CASSRQGAGGNTIYF
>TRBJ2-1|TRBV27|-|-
TGTGCCAGCGGCGCTTTCGCCCTTTTGAGGAATGAGCAGTTCTTC
CASGAFALLRNEQFF
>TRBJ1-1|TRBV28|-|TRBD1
TGTGCCAGCAGTTCAGGGACAGGGGAAGCTTTCTTT
CASSSGTGEAFF
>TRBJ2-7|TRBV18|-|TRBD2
TGTGCCAGCTCACCAATAGCGGGAGAGAACGAGCAGTACTTC
CASSPIAGENEQYF
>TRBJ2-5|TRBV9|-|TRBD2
TGTGCCAACAGCGTATTAGCGGGAGGGCTAAGAGAGACCCAGTACTTC
CANSVLAGGLRETQYF
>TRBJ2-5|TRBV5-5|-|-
TGTGCCAGCAGCTTGGAGGGGTGGGGCAGAGGTAGGGCCCAGTACTTC
CASSLEGWGRGRAQYF
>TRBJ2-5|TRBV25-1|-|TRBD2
TGTGCCAGCAGTGCCGGACTAGCGGGTTTGGAGACCCAGTACTTC
CASSAGLAGLETQYF
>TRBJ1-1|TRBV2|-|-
TGTGCCAGCAGTGAACGACAGAACACTGAAGCTTTCTTT
CASSERQNTEAFF
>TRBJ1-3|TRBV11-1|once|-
TGTGCCAGCAGCGCGGTGGAGTGGGGCGCTGGAAACACCATATATTTT
CASSAVEWGAGNTIYF
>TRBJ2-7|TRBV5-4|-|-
TGTGCCAGCAGCTTGGGACCTAGCTCCTACGAGCAGTACTTC
CASSLGPSSYEQYF
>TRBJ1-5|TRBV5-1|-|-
TGCGCCAGCAGCTTGTGGGGGGAACGGGATCAGCCCCAGCATTTT
CASSLWGERDQPQHF
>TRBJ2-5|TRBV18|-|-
TGTGCCAGCTCACCAACTTCTCTCGGTTCAGAGACCCAGTACTTC
CASSPTSLGSETQYF
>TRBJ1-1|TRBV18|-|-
TGTGCCAGCTCAGAAAGCGGGGTGAGGAACACTGAAGCTTTCTTT
CASSESGVRNTEAFF
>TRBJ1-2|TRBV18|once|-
TGTGCCAGCTCACCCCAGGGAAATGGCTACACCTTC
CASSPQGNGYTF
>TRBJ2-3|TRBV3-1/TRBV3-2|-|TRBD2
TGTGCCAGCAGTGGACTAGCGGGATGGACAGATACGCAGTATTTT
CASSGLAGWTDTQYF
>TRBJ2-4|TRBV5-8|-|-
TGTGCCAGCAGCTTAAGAGGGAGAAACATTCAGTACTTC
CASSLRGRNIQYF
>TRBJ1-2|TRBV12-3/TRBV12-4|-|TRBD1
TGTGCCAGCAGTTCAGGTCACAGGGGGGTGTATACCTTC
CASSSGHRGVYTF
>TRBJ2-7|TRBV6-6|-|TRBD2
TGTGCCAGCAGTCTTCTGAAGCGGGAGGAGGGCGAGCAGTACTTC
CASSLLKREEGEQYF
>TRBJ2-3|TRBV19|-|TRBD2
TGTGCCACGGGACTAGCGGGAGGGCGAGATACGCAGTATTTT
CATGLAGGRDTQYF
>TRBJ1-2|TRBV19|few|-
TGTGCCAGTAGGCAGGGTGCGGGGAAAACTAACTATGGCTACACCTTC
CASRQGAGKTNYGYTF
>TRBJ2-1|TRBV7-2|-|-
TGTGCCAGCAGCTTCATGGCATTTAACAATGAGCAGTTCTTC
CASSFMAFNNEQFF
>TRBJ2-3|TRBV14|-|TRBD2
TGTGCCAGCAGCGCGCGGACTAGCTCGTACAAAGATACGCAGTATTTT
CASSARTSSYKDTQYF
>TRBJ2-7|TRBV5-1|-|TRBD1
TGCGCCAGCAGCTTGGTGGGACAGACCAACTACGAGCAGTACTTC
CASSLVGQTNYEQYF
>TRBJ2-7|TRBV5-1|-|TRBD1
TGCGCCAGCAGCTTGGCGATCGCAGGGGGCGACGAGCAGTACTTC
CASSLAIAGGDEQYF
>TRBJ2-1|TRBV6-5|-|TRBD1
TGTGCCAGCAGCCTGGACAGGGGGGGATACAATGAGCAGTTCTTC
CASSLDRGGYNEQFF
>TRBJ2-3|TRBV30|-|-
TGTGCCTGGAGCTTCCCGGGGGCAGATACGCAGTATTTT
CAWSFPGADTQYF
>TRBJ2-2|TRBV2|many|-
TGTGCCAGCAGTGAAGACAGCGGGGAGCTGTTTTTT
CASSEDSGELFF
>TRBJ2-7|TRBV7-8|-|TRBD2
TGTGCCAGCAGCTTAACAAGCGGGGGGAGCTCCTACGAGCAGTACTTC
CASSLTSGGSSYEQYF
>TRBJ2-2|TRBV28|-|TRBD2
TGTGCCAGCAGTCCGAGCGGGAGGGGTGCCGGGGAGCTGTTTTTT
CASSPSGRGAGELFF
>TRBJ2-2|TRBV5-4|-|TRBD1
TGTGCCAGCAGCGGTCCCGGGACAGGGTCTGGCACCGGGGAGCTGTTTTTT
CASSGPGTGSGTGELFF
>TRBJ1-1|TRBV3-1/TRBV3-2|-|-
TGTGCCAGCAGCCTGAGGGGGACGAACACTGAAGCTTTCTTT
CASSLRGTNTEAFF
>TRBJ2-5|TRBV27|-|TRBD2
TGTGCCAGCAGTTTGCGGGGGGCCCACCAAGAGACCCAGTACTTC
CASSLRGAHQETQYF
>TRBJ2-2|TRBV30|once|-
TGTGCCTGGGGGCTAGCGAACACCGGGGAGCTGTTTTTT
CAWGLANTGELFF
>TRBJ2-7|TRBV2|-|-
TGTGCCAGCAGTGATTCAGGTCTCGAGCAGTACTTC
CASSDSGLEQYF
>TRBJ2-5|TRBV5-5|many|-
TGTGCCAGCAGCAGGACAGCCCTAGAGACCCAGTACTTC
CASSRTALETQYF
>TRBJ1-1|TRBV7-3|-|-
TGTGCCAGCAGCTTAGATCCGCTTCGCGGCACTGAAGCTTTCTTT
CASSLDPLRGTEAFF
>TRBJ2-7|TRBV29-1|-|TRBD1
TGCAGCGTTGGACAGGGGGCCTACGAGCAGTACTTC
CSVGQGAYEQYF
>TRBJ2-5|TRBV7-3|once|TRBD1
TGTGCCAGCAGCCTAGGGGACAGGGGTGGGGTGGAGACCCAGTACTTC
CASSLGDRGGVETQYF
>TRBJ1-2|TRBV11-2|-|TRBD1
TGTGCCAGCAGCACTAACAGGGGGCATGCTGGCTACACCTTC
CASSTNRGHAGYTF
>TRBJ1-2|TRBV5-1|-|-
TGCGCCAGCAGCTTACAGGAGGGCTATGGCTACACCTTC
CASSLQEGYGYTF
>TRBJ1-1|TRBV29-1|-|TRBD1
TGCAGCGTACCGAAGACAGGGTGGAACACTGAAGCTTTCTTT
CSVPKTGWNTEAFF
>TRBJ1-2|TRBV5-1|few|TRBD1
TGCGCCAGCAGCTCGGGACAGGGCAACTATGGCTACACCTTC
CASSSGQGNYGYTF